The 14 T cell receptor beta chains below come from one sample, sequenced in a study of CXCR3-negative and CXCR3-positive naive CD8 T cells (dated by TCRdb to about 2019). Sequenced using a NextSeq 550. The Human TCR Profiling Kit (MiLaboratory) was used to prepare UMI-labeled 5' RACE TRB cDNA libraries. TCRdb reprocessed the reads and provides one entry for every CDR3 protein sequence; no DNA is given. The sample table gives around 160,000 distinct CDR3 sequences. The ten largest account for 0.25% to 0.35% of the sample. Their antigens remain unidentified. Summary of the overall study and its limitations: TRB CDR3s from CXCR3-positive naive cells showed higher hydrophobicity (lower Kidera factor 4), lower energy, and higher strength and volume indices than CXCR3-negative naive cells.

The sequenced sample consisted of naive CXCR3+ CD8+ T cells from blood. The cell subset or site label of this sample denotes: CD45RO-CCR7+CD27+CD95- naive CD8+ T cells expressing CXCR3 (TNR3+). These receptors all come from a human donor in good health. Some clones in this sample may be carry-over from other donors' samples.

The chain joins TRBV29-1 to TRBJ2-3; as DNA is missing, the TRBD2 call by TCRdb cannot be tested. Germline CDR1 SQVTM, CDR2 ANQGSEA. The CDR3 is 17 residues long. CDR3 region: CSVEDTGLAGPTDTQYF.

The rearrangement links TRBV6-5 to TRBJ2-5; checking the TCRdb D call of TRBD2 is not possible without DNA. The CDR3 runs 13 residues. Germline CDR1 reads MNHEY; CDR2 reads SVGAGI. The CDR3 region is CASSPGLVETQYF.

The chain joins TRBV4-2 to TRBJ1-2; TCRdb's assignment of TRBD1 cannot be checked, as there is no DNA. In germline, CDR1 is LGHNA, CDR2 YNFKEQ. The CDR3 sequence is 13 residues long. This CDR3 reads CASSQEDREGYTF.

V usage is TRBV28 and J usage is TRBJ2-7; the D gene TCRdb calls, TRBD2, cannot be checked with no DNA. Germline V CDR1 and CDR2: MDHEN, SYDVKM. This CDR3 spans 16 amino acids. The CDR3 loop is CASSPYTPSGIYEQYF.

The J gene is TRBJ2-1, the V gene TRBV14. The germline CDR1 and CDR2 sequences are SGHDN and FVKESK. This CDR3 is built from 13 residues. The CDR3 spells CASSPRRDNEQFF.

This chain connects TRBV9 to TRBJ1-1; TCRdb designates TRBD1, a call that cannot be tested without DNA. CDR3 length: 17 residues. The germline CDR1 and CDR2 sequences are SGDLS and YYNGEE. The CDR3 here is CASSVGDRGSVRTEAFF.

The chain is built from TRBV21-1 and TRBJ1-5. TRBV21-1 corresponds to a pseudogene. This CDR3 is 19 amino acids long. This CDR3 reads CASSKEGTGLREGNQPQHF.

CDR3 amino acids: CSVEDGLAGSYEQYF. J is TRBJ2-7 and V is TRBV29-1; TCRdb indicates TRBD2, and absent DNA this call remains unverified. Germline CDR1 is SQVTM and CDR2 is ANQGSEA. CDR3 length: 15 amino acids.

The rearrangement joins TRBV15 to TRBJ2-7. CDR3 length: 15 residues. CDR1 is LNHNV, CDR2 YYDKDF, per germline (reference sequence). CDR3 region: CATSGIWGVPYEQYF.

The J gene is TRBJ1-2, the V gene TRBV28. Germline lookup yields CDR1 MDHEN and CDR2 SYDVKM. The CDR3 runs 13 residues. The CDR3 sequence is CASSLTNGYGYTF.

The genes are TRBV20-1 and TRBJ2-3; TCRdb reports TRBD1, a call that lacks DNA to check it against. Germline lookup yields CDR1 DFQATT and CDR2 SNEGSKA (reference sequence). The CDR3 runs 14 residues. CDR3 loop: CSARRGAGTDTQYF.

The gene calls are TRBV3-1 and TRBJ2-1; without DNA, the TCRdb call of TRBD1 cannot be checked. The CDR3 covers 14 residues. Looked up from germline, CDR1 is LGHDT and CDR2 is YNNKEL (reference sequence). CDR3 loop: CASSQMTGENEQFF.

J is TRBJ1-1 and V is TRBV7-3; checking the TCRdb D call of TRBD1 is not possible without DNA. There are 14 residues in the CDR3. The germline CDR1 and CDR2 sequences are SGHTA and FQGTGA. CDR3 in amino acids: CASSSDREGTEAFF.

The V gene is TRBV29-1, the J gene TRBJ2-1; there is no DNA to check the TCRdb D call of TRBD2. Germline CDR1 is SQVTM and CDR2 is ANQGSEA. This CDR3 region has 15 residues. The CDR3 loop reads CSVRLAESSYNEQFF.